Below, 32 T cell receptor beta chains from the same sample are listed, as sequenced in a study of spatial heterogeneity in lung cancer. This sample's time point: sample taken at primary tumor resection. Tumor, nontumor lung or frozen PBMC supplied whole RNA that was sequenced unsorted. Via MiXCR, TCRdb re-called the 5' RACE reads, giving one row per CDR3 protein. The repertoire holds about 95,000 distinct CDR3 sequences, with approximately 8.6% as singletons. The input for sequencing was PBMCs, taken at surgery. These receptors were obtained from a male donor with early-stage non-small cell lung cancer.

This clonotype was counted ten times or more. The genes are TRBV20-1 and TRBJ2-3; the D is unclear. V was pared by 6 bases and J by 3 bases, with 10 bases between. This CDR3 has 12 residues. CDR1 DFQATT and CDR2 SNEGSKA come from the germline V gene (reference sequence). The CDR3 reads CSARVGTDTQYF. CDR3 coding DNA: TGCAGTGCCCGAGTAGGAACAGATACGCAGTATTTT.

This clonotype was seen a few times. V gene TRBV20-1 combines with J gene TRBJ1-6; D unclear. This CDR3 has 14 residues. In germline, CDR1 is DFQATT, CDR2 SNEGSKA (reference sequence). V was trimmed by 0 bases and J by 13 bases, leaving 16 bases between them. CDR3 loop: CSARDRFRDLPLHF. In DNA form, the CDR3 reads TGCAGTGCTAGAGATCGCTTTAGGGATCTTCCCCTCCACTTT.

This clonotype was seen many times. J is TRBJ1-1 and V is TRBV10-3; D not certain. The CDR3 is 13 amino acids. CDR1 and CDR2 from the germline V gene are ENHRY and SYGVKD. V dropped 4 bases and J dropped 0 bases, with 6 bases sitting between them. The CDR3 nucleotides read TGTGCCATCAGTGCCGGGGTGAACACTGAAGCTTTCTTT. Amino acids: CAISAGVNTEAFF.

Remarks on this clonotype: One base away lies a much larger clone, so this may be a sequencing read error. The rearrangement joins TRBV6-2 or TRBV6-3 to TRBJ1-5; D may be TRBD1 (6 bases). Germline CDR1 and CDR2: MNHEY and SVGEGT. There are 15 residues in the CDR3. Written as DNA, the CDR3 is TGTGCCAGCAATTACCTGGGGGGCACGGGTCAGCCCCAGCATTTT. As protein: CASNYLGGTGQPQHF.

V and J are TRBV20-1 and TRBJ2-7, with D perhaps matching TRBD2 (6 bases). Trimming removed 3 bases from V and 5 bases from J, with 8 bases in between. The CDR3 sequence is 11 residues long. Germline values: CDR1 DFQATT, CDR2 SNEGSKA (reference sequence). This CDR3 reads CSASRGNEQYF. In nucleotides, the CDR3 is TGCAGTGCTAGTCGGGGGAACGAGCAGTACTTC.

The chain recombines TRBV18 with TRBJ1-3; D gene uncertain. CDR1 and CDR2 from the germline V gene are KGHSH and LQKENI. The ends were cut back, 5 bases at V and 3 bases at J, with 11 bases in the middle. This CDR3 is 14 amino acids long. The CDR3 sequence is CASSSQNSGNTIYF. CDR3 coding DNA: TGTGCCAGCTCATCCCAAAACAGTGGAAACACCATATATTTT.

This clonotype was observed a handful of times. The V and J genes are TRBV11-2 and TRBJ2-5; 7 nucleotides agree with TRBD2. The junction had 13 bases not matched to a gene; V was cut back by 1 base and J by 2 bases. The germline gives CDR1 SGHAT, CDR2 FQNNGV. This CDR3 contains 18 residues. CDR3: CASSLGGTASGGQETQYF. The CDR3 DNA follows: TGTGCCAGCAGCTTAGGGGGAACGGCTAGCGGAGGACAAGAGACCCAGTACTTC. Full variable domain (outside the CDR3, taken from reference TRBV11-2 and TRBJ2-5): EAGVAQSPRYKIIEKRQSVAFWCNPISGHATLYWYQQILGQGPKLLIQFQNNGVVDDSQLPKDRFSAERLKGVDSTLKIQPAKLEDSAVYLCASSLGGTASGGQETQYFGPGTRLLVL.

This clonotype was counted only a few times. The chain couples TRBV19 to TRBJ2-5, with TRBD1 identical over 7 bases. Germline assignment: CDR1 LNHDA and CDR2 SQIVND (reference sequence). CDR3 length: 16 amino acids. With 4 bases clipped from V and 2 bases from J, the junction kept 10 bases outside the gene matches. The CDR3 spells CASSTLRPGQQETQYF. CDR3 DNA sequence: TGTGCCAGTAGTACCCTTCGACCGGGACAGCAAGAGACCCAGTACTTC.

The chain is built from TRBV12-5 and TRBJ1-1; unclear D gene. Looked up from germline, CDR1 is LGHNT and CDR2 is FRNRAP. V lost 1 base, J lost 8 bases, and 5 bases lay in between. The CDR3 loop spans 11 amino acids. This CDR3 is CASGLASEAFF. As DNA, the CDR3 is TGTGCTAGTGGTTTGGCCAGCGAAGCTTTCTTT.

V gene TRBV27 combines with J gene TRBJ2-2; no clear D. Germline V gives CDR1 MNHEY, CDR2 SMNVEV (reference sequence). V lost 1 base, J lost 2 bases, and 11 bases lay in between. CDR3 length equals 16 residues. CDR3 region: CASSLLLPENTGELFF. In nucleotides, the CDR3 is TGTGCCAGCAGTTTATTGTTACCAGAAAACACCGGGGAGCTGTTTTTT.

This clonotype was picked up many times. V usage is TRBV9 and J usage is TRBJ2-5; 7 nucleotides agree with TRBD1. The CDR3 totals 15 residues. Germline CDR1 and CDR2: SGDLS and YYNGEE. The V gene end was trimmed by 3 bases and the J gene end by 1 base; junction bases not matched to a gene: 6. The CDR3 loop is CASSGTTGPQETQYF. The CDR3, as DNA: TGTGCCAGCAGCGGCACGACAGGGCCCCAAGAGACCCAGTACTTC.

This clonotype was counted only a few times. This chain connects TRBV28 to TRBJ2-1; 9 nucleotides align to TRBD1. Germline trimming cut 7 bases from V and 5 bases from J; bases unmatched to any gene: 12. CDR3 length: 16 residues. Germline loops: CDR1 MDHEN, CDR2 SYDVKM. CDR3: CASTLPGQGTDNEQFF. The CDR3 DNA sequence: TGTGCCAGCACCCTCCCGGGACAGGGAACCGACAATGAGCAGTTCTTC.

This clonotype was counted only a few times. The V gene is TRBV25-1, the J gene TRBJ1-6, with D maybe TRBD1 (5 bases). V was shortened by 4 bases and J by 10 bases, with 11 bases between the two germline ends. This CDR3 is built from 13 residues. CDR1 MGHDK and CDR2 SYGVNS come from the germline V gene. CDR3 nucleotide sequence: TGTGCCAGCAGTGGGCAAGGGGAATCACCCCTCCACTTT. This codes for CASSGQGESPLHF. Based on the CDR3 plus reference TRBV25-1 and TRBJ1-6, the full variable domain is EADIYQTPRYLVIGTGKKITLECSQTMGHDKMYWYQQDPGMELHLIHYSYGVNSTEKGDLSSESTVSRIRTEHFPLTLESARPSHTSQYLCASSGQGESPLHFGNGTRLTVT.

The rearrangement links TRBV7-2 to TRBJ2-7; D not certain. The CDR3 length is 14 residues. The germline V and J ends were trimmed by 1 base and 1 base, with 8 bases remaining between them. Germline lookup yields CDR1 SGHTA and CDR2 FQGNSA. Here the CDR3 DNA reads TGTGCCAGCAGCTTAGAGGCAGCGTCCTACGAGCAGTACTTC. Translated: CASSLEAASYEQYF.

This clonotype came up a few times. The genes are TRBV20-1 and TRBJ1-6; D call uncertain. The CDR3 is 15 amino acids. In germline, CDR1 is DFQATT, CDR2 SNEGSKA (reference sequence). V was pared by 6 bases and J by 0 bases, with 12 bases between. CDR3 residues: CSANDPSSYNSPLHF. The DNA for the CDR3 is TGCAGTGCCAACGACCCGAGCTCCTATAATTCACCCCTCCACTTT.

To note about this clonotype: A clone one base away is much larger, so this may be a read error. The J gene is TRBJ2-3, the V gene TRBV2; D tentatively reads TRBD1 or TRBD2 (5 bases each). CDR1 is SNHLY and CDR2 is FYNNEI in the germline V gene. The CDR3 extends over 14 amino acids. The V gene lost 11 bases and the J gene lost 2 bases, with 17 bases spanning the gap. The CDR3 region is CAGKGTVNTDTQYF. CDR3 coding DNA: TGTGCCGGCAAGGGGACGGTTAACACAGATACGCAGTATTTT.

This chain links TRBV28 with TRBJ2-7; 8 nucleotides line up with TRBD2. Germline V gene sequence: CDR1 MDHEN, CDR2 SYDVKM. CDR3 size: 16 residues. Trimming cost V 4 bases and J 4 bases; bases outside gene matches: 12. The CDR3 loop reads CASSSGGGRSPYEQYF. The CDR3 DNA sequence: TGTGCCAGCAGTTCGGGGGGGGGACGGAGTCCTTACGAGCAGTACTTC.

This chain uses TRBV4-2 with TRBJ2-3; D is perhaps TRBD2 (6 bases). With 7 bases removed from V and 6 bases from J, the gap between germline ends came to 17 bases. The V gene's germline CDR1 is LGHNA and CDR2 YNFKEQ. There are 14 residues in the CDR3. CDR3 DNA: TGTGCCAGCATGGCGGGACCACATGCTGATACGCAGTATTTT. It translates to CASMAGPHADTQYF.

This clonotype was recorded many times. At one of its ends the junction is not consistent with the germline gene, which may arise from a read error. V is TRBV5-1 and J is TRBJ2-7; possibly TRBD1 for D (6 bases). Per the germline V gene, CDR1 is SGHRS and CDR2 is YFSETQ. This CDR3 has 14 amino acids. The CDR3 coding sequence is TGCGCCAGCACCTTGACTACAGGGATGAAGGAGCAGTACTTC. It translates to CASTLTTGMKEQYF.

This clonotype ranks as medium-sized (0.01 to 0.1%). The gene calls are TRBV7-3 and TRBJ2-3; TRBD2 matches at 7 bases. Trimming cost V 5 bases and J 1 base; bases outside gene matches: 9. This CDR3 spans 16 amino acids. The V gene's germline CDR1 is SGHTA and CDR2 FQGTGA. The CDR3 protein is CASSRTSGAGTDTQYF. The DNA for the CDR3 is TGTGCCAGCAGCCGAACCAGCGGGGCGGGCACAGATACGCAGTATTTT.

The sample holds many counts of this clonotype. The chain couples TRBV7-9 to TRBJ1-4; unclear D gene. This CDR3 contains 14 residues. V was pared by 4 bases and J by 3 bases, with 9 bases between. The V gene's germline CDR1 is SEHNR and CDR2 FQNEAQ (reference sequence). The CDR3 here is CASSSSRPNEKLFF. The CDR3 region has the DNA TGTGCCAGCAGCTCCAGCCGCCCTAATGAAAAACTGTTTTTT.

The V call is TRBV5-1, the J call TRBJ2-3, with D uncertain. V was pared by 0 bases and J by 4 bases, with 9 bases between. Looked up from germline, CDR1 is SGHRS and CDR2 is YFSETQ. CDR3 length equals 14 residues. DNA of the CDR3: TGCGCCAGCAGCTTGGGGCAGGATCCAGATACGCAGTATTTT. Protein: CASSLGQDPDTQYF.

This clonotype was picked up many times. The chain recombines TRBV12-3 or TRBV12-4 with TRBJ1-1; maybe TRBD1 (5 bases). The CDR3 length is 15 residues. Trimming shortened V by 3 bases and J by 5 bases, and 16 bases separated the two germline ends. For the CDR3, the DNA is TGTGCCAGCAGTTTCTGGCGGGGGGTCGCGACTGAAGCTTTCTTT. It is translated as CASSFWRGVATEAFF.

This clonotype has more than one count but fewer than ten. The V and J genes are TRBV20-1 and TRBJ2-7, with D perhaps being TRBD1 or TRBD2 (5 bases each). Trimming took 0 bases from V and 6 from J, leaving 15 bases between them. The length of the CDR3 is 14 residues. The germline CDR1 and CDR2 sequences are DFQATT and SNEGSKA (reference sequence). In DNA form, the CDR3 reads TGCAGTGCTAGAGAGAGGGTAGGGGTCTCCGAGCAGTACTTC. As protein: CSARERVGVSEQYF.

Ten or more counts support this clonotype. This CDR3 reads CASSLAGPGTDTQYF. The DNA for the CDR3 is TGTGCCAGCAGTTTAGCGGGTCCCGGCACAGATACGCAGTATTTT. The chain couples TRBV28 to TRBJ2-3, with D tentatively TRBD2 (5 bases). CDR3 length: 15 amino acids. V lost 2 bases, J lost 1 base, and 10 bases lay in between. Germline assignment: CDR1 MDHEN and CDR2 SYDVKM.

This clonotype has more than one count but fewer than ten. The V gene is TRBV6-5, the J gene TRBJ1-6; tentative D call: TRBD1 (5 bases). Trimming removed 0 bases at V and 6 bases at J, with 12 bases between. The CDR3 is 16 residues long. Germline CDR1 is MNHEY and CDR2 is SVGAGI. Here the CDR3 DNA reads TGTGCCAGCAGTTACTCGAGAGGGGCCGGTAATTCACCCCTCCACTTT. This gives the protein CASSYSRGAGNSPLHF.

A remark on this clonotype: This sequence may be a read error, since a much larger clone differs from it by one base. This likely comes from a read error, as the CDR3 has no conserved phenylalanine or tryptophan at its end. The chain joins TRBV29-1 to TRBJ2-3; 8 nucleotides match TRBD1. Germline trimming cut 8 bases from V and 1 base from J; bases unmatched to any gene: 14. This CDR3 region has 16 residues. Germline V gene lookup returns CDR1 SQVTM and CDR2 ANQGSEA. CDR3 sequence reads: CSTRGQGGGGTDTQYS. CDR3 coding DNA: TGCAGCACTCGAGGACAGGGAGGAGGGGGCACAGATACGCAGTATTCT.

In this sample, this clonotype turned up many times. This chain links TRBV7-9 with TRBJ2-7; D perhaps matches TRBD1 (5 bases). The V end lost 5 bases, the J end lost 6 bases, and 17 bases lay between the germline ends. The germline V gene has CDR1 SEHNR and CDR2 FQNEAQ (reference sequence). The CDR3 spans 14 residues. The CDR3 nucleotides read TGTGCCAGCAGCCCCAGGGCTGGGTCTGGCGAGCAGTACTTC. It codes for CASSPRAGSGEQYF.

This clonotype was counted many times. The chain joins TRBV5-1 to TRBJ2-5, with 10 nucleotides matching TRBD2. Germline V lookup: CDR1 SGHRS, CDR2 YFSETQ. CDR3 size: 16 residues. Trimming cost V 5 bases and J 1 base; bases outside gene matches: 8. CDR3 loop: CASRPDPSGSQETQYF. The DNA of the CDR3 is TGCGCCAGCAGGCCGGATCCTAGCGGGAGCCAAGAGACCCAGTACTTC.

This clonotype was counted a few times. The chain recombines TRBV6-2 or TRBV6-3 with TRBJ1-6, with D unclear. Germline values: CDR1 MNHEY, CDR2 SVGEGT. CDR3 length equals 15 residues. With 6 bases removed from V and 7 bases from J, the gap between germline ends came to 16 bases. The CDR3 protein is CASRRALELNSPLHF. The DNA of the CDR3 is TGTGCCAGCAGGAGAGCGCTGGAATTGAATTCACCCCTCCACTTT.

This clonotype was counted at least ten times. This chain joins TRBV21-1 and TRBJ1-4; the DNA was not used to check the table's D call, TRBD1. TRBV21-1 is termed a pseudogene. This CDR3 has 18 amino acids. The CDR3 bases are TGTGCCAGCAGCAAAGGAAGAAGACAGGGGACAACTAATGAAAAACTGTTTTTT. Encoded protein: CASSKGRRQGTTNEKLFF.

This clonotype was seen at least ten times. One end of the junction fails to match germline, which may point to a read error. This chain links TRBV6-1 with TRBJ2-7, with D unresolved. This CDR3 comprises 16 residues. Per the germline V gene, CDR1 is MNHNS and CDR2 is SASEGT. CDR3 nucleotide sequence: TGTGCCAGCAGTGAACCATACTCGAGGATCTCCCACGAGCAGTACTTC. Protein sequence: CASSEPYSRISHEQYF.